This T cell receptor beta chain is drawn from a study of cytomegalovirus exposure and HLA in healthy donors. With respect to this clone: Its antigen is unknown.

The CDR3 is 15 residues long. V gave up 4 bases and J gave up 0 bases, with 11 bases separating them. The V gene's germline CDR1 is SGHRS and CDR2 YFSETQ. Study results and limitations: Reported performance of the classifier showed diagnosis of cytomegalovirus status with high specificity and sensitivity.

In the PCR, 60 Vbeta and 13 Jbeta primers were used. Libraries were prepared by immunoSEQ multiplex PCR; TCRdb keeps only in-frame clonotypes and omits some of them. The sample's table shows roughly 71,000 clones. The sequenced sample consisted of PBMCs. This chain connects TRBV5-1 to TRBJ2-1; D may be TRBD1 (5 bases). This clonotype was sampled from a woman between 40 and 50 years old in good health and CMV-seropositive. In DNA, the CDR3 is TGCGCCAGCAGCCCGGACATCAGCTCCTACAATGAGCAGTTCTTC. Translating gives CASSPDISSYNEQFF.